A single sample is the source of the 21 T cell receptor beta chains below, sequenced in a study of regulatory T cells in long-lasting Graves disease. The sample's time point: persistent/refractory GD, antithyroid drugs over 5 years with positive TRAb. PBMCs provided the RNA from which the TCR library was made. Combining iRepertoire HTBI primers with Arm-PCR of CDR3 regions, the authors built TCR beta libraries. TCRdb fed the multiplex PCR reads into MiXCR, producing one record per CDR3 protein. The data contain 500,000 to 800,000 distinct CDR3 sequences, around 30% of them singletons. The sample was peripheral blood mononuclear cells (PBMCs), taken when the disease was refractory, from a patient treated with antithyroid drugs. The receptor set was obtained from a female donor with Graves disease.

The V call is TRBV11-2, the J call TRBJ2-4, with D possibly being TRBD1 or TRBD2 (5 bases each). Between the trimmed V and J ends, which lost 4 bases and 0 bases, there was a span of 22 bases. The CDR3 has 19 amino acids. The germline gives CDR1 SGHAT, CDR2 FQNNGV. The CDR3 region has the DNA TGTGCCAGCAGCTCCCGTATGACCGGGGACGGTCTAGCCAAAAACATTCAGTACTTC. Translated, it gives CASSSRMTGDGLAKNIQYF.

In its sample, this clonotype was seen many times. This chain joins TRBV6-2 or TRBV6-3 and TRBJ1-1; tentative D call: TRBD1 (6 bases). V lost 7 bases to trimming and J lost 6 bases, with 9 bases between them. The germline CDR1 and CDR2 sequences are MNHEY and SVGEGT. This CDR3 region has 11 residues. In DNA form, the CDR3 reads TGTGCCAGCATGAGGGGGGCTGAAGCTTTCTTT. It encodes CASMRGAEAFF.

Note on this clonotype: This may stem from a read error, because a much larger clone lies one nucleotide away. CDR3 amino acids: CAISLQGSGNTIYF. As DNA, the CDR3 is TGTGCCATCAGCTTACAGGGATCTGGAAACACCATATATTTT. V and J are TRBV10-3 and TRBJ1-3; maybe TRBD1 (6 bases). The CDR3 loop spans 14 amino acids. V lost 6 bases and J 1 base, leaving 10 bases between the germline ends. Germline V gives CDR1 ENHRY, CDR2 SYGVKD.

In this sample, this clonotype turned up many times. The chain has TRBV15 and TRBJ1-1, with unresolved D. Trimming stripped 8 bases from V and 1 base from J, with 11 bases between. CDR3 length: 13 residues. Germline V gives CDR1 LNHNV, CDR2 YYDKDF (reference sequence). The CDR3 DNA follows: TGTGCCACCTCCAGCGAGAGGAACACTGAAGCTTTCTTT. Its protein product is CATSSERNTEAFF.

This clonotype was found a few times. The chain combines TRBV5-1 with TRBJ1-1, with D possibly TRBD1 on 6 matching bases. The V end was cut by 0 bases, the J end by 1 base, with 10 bases between. The CDR3 covers 15 residues. Germline CDR1 is SGHRS and CDR2 is YFSETQ. CDR3 DNA: TGCGCCAGCAGCTTGGCCTGGGACAAGAACACTGAAGCTTTCTTT. Its protein product is CASSLAWDKNTEAFF.

About this clonotype: Likely a read error: the CDR3 ends without its conserved phenylalanine or tryptophan. The chain couples TRBV30 to TRBJ1-6; no definite D call. The ends were cut back, 2 bases at V and 5 bases at J, with 7 bases in the middle. Per the germline V gene, CDR1 is GTSNPN and CDR2 is SVGIG (reference sequence). This CDR3 region has 13 residues. The CDR3 DNA sequence: TGTGCCTGGAGTCTGGGCAATAATTCACCCCTCCACCTT. Amino acid sequence: CAWSLGNNSPLHL.

On this clonotype: A much larger clone differs by one base, so this may be a read error. The chain uses TRBV6-5 and TRBJ2-2, with unresolved D. This CDR3 contains 13 residues. CDR1 and CDR2 (germline): MNHEY, SVGAGI. Trimming left V 2 bases short and J 4 bases short, with 5 bases between. The CDR3 region has the DNA TGTGCCAGCAGTTACATGGGCACCGGGGAGCTGTTTTTT. Translation gives CASSYMGTGELFF.

CDR3 bases: TGTGCCAGCAGCTCCCGGGACCGAAACACCATATATTTT. Its protein is CASSSRDRNTIYF. The chain joins TRBV5-6 to TRBJ1-3; D might be TRBD1 (5 bases). Germline V gives CDR1 SGHDT, CDR2 YYEEEE. CDR3 length: 13 amino acids. V gave up 3 bases and J gave up 5 bases, with 9 bases separating them.

This clonotype was seen more than once but under ten times. The gene calls are TRBV11-2 and TRBJ2-7; D perhaps matches TRBD1 (5 bases). Between the trimmed V and J ends, which lost 1 base and 3 bases, there was a span of 10 bases. CDR1 SGHAT and CDR2 FQNNGV come from the germline V gene. CDR3 length: 14 residues. The CDR3 DNA reads TGTGCCAGCAGCTTAGGACAGATACTCTACGAGCAGTACTTC. Encoded protein: CASSLGQILYEQYF.

The chain joins TRBV7-2 to TRBJ1-1; perhaps TRBD1 as D (5 bases). Germline CDR1 reads SGHTA; CDR2 reads FQGNSA. The CDR3 runs 13 residues. Trimming removed 6 bases from V and 7 bases from J, with 15 bases in between. The chain's CDR3 is CASSLAGTDEAFF. As DNA, the CDR3 is TGTGCCAGCAGTTTGGCCGGGACGGATGAAGCTTTCTTT.

The rearrangement uses TRBV12-3 or TRBV12-4 and TRBJ1-1; 8 bases agree with TRBD1. Trimming took 8 bases from V and 11 from J; bases not matched to a gene: 10. The CDR3 covers 12 residues. The CDR3 DNA follows: TGTGCCAGCGTTAGACCAGGGGGCGCCGCTTTCTTT. Protein: CASVRPGGAAFF.

This clonotype has a handful of counts. The chain couples TRBV5-1 to TRBJ1-2, with D maybe TRBD1 (6 bases). With 6 bases removed from V and 3 bases from J, the gap between germline ends came to 12 bases. The CDR3 runs 13 residues. CDR1 SGHRS and CDR2 YFSETQ come from the germline V gene. The CDR3 is CASTLGGDYGYTF. CDR3 DNA: TGCGCCAGCACCCTAGGGGGGGACTATGGCTACACCTTC.

In its sample, this clonotype was seen a few times. The chain employs TRBV5-1 and TRBJ2-7; perhaps TRBD1 as D (5 bases). CDR3 length: 15 residues. Germline loops: CDR1 SGHRS, CDR2 YFSETQ. V dropped 0 bases and J dropped 7 bases, with 17 bases sitting between them. The CDR3 spells CASSLVGPMTLEQYF. CDR3 DNA: TGCGCCAGCAGCTTGGTGGGGCCAATGACGTTGGAGCAGTACTTC.

This chain links TRBV5-1 with TRBJ1-1; 8 nucleotides align to TRBD1. Germline lookup yields CDR1 SGHRS and CDR2 YFSETQ. The CDR3 has 12 residues. V gave up 2 bases and J gave up 7 bases; unmatched junction bases: 1. The CDR3, as DNA: TGCGCCAGCAGCTTCGGGACAGGTGAAGCTTTCTTT. Protein: CASSFGTGEAFF.

The table lists this clonotype with a few counts. This sequence joins TRBV6-1 and TRBJ1-4; 7 positions match TRBD1. CDR1 and CDR2 (germline): MNHNS, SASEGT. CDR3 length: 13 amino acids. After removal of 6 bases from V and 11 bases from J, the junction contained 9 bases not matched to a gene. The CDR3 here is CASSGQDNGKLFF. CDR3 sequence (DNA): TGTGCCAGCAGCGGACAGGATAACGGGAAACTGTTTTTT.

Many counts were recorded for this clonotype. The chain has TRBV11-2 and TRBJ2-7; D is undetermined. The CDR3 runs 12 residues. CDR1 is SGHAT, CDR2 FQNNGV, per germline. Trimming removed 0 bases from V and 6 bases from J, with 6 bases in between. CDR3 in DNA: TGTGCCAGCAGCTTAGATGGCGTCGAGCAGTACTTC. Its translation is CASSLDGVEQYF.

The V gene is TRBV20-1, the J gene TRBJ1-1; no clear D gene. Germline V gives CDR1 DFQATT, CDR2 SNEGSKA (reference sequence). The CDR3 has 13 residues. V lost 2 bases and J 2 bases, leaving 9 bases between the germline ends. CDR3 nucleotide sequence: TGCAGTGCTAGACCGAGATACAACACTGAAGCTTTCTTT. It is translated as CSARPRYNTEAFF.

This clonotype was recorded only once. This chain links TRBV28 with TRBJ1-2; D might be TRBD1 (6 bases). Germline V gene lookup returns CDR1 MDHEN and CDR2 SYDVKM. The CDR3 consists of 15 residues. The V gene lost 7 bases and the J gene lost 7 bases, with 22 bases spanning the gap. The DNA for the CDR3 is TGTGCCAGCACCCCCCCCCCCCCAGGGGAGGGTGGCTACACCTTC. Protein: CASTPPPPGEGGYTF.

This chain joins TRBV28 and TRBJ1-5, with TRBD1 matching 7 bases. The CDR3 loop spans 16 amino acids. J gave up 5 bases and V 2 bases, and 9 bases lay outside the gene matches. CDR1 is MDHEN and CDR2 is SYDVKM in the germline V gene. CDR3 residues: CASSLRGDRLYQPQHF. CDR3 DNA sequence: TGTGCCAGCAGTTTACGTGGGGACAGATTGTATCAGCCCCAGCATTTT. The whole variable domain, remainder taken from reference TRBV28 and TRBJ1-5, is DVKVTQSSRYLVKRTGEKVFLECVQDMDHENMFWYRQDPGLGLRLIYFSYDVKMKEKGDIPEGYSVSREKKERFSLILESASTNQTSMYLCASSLRGDRLYQPQHFGDGTRLSIL.

V is TRBV19 and J is TRBJ2-7, with 9 positions matching TRBD2. Losses at the gene ends were 4 bases for V and 4 bases for J; bases not matched to a gene: 11. The CDR3 loop spans 16 amino acids. CDR1 is LNHDA and CDR2 is SQIVND in the germline V gene (reference sequence). CDR3 in amino acids: CASSRVTSGPLYEQYF. CDR3 nucleotides: TGTGCCAGTAGTAGAGTGACTAGCGGTCCATTATACGAGCAGTACTTC.

The chain couples TRBV30 to TRBJ1-2, with TRBD1 as a possible D gene (5 bases). V lost 4 bases, J lost 8 bases, and 20 bases lay in between. Germline values: CDR1 GTSNPN, CDR2 SVGIG (reference sequence). CDR3 length: 14 amino acids. CDR3 sequence reads: CAWTRRRELGGYTF. The CDR3 DNA sequence: TGTGCCTGGACACGCCGCAGGGAGTTAGGGGGCTACACCTTC.